This T cell receptor beta chain derives from a study of cytomegalovirus exposure and HLA in healthy donors. General study points: Productive status was seen about 87% or about 30% of the time for most TCR beta V segments in an earlier analysis. When a later analysis was performed, an Asian-associated ancestry cluster reportedly had fewer N-insertions than the roughly 670-donor mean. Sequencing probably produced one cluster of sequence variants that were highly shared. Later analysis identified a missense DCLRE1C variant that was linked to TCR beta V- and J-gene trimming.

Researchers ran the PCR with 60 Vbeta and 13 Jbeta primers. Clones were read by immunoSEQ multiplex PCR, and TCRdb kept only the in-frame ones, dropping some. The sample has under 200,000 clones, 75% to 90% seen once. Germline-derived CDR1 and CDR2 are SGHVS and FNYEAQ. Unmatched junction bases numbered 8, after V lost 5 bases and J lost 4 bases. The CDR3 is made up of 15 amino acids. On this clone itself: Its antigen is not identified.

The V and J genes are TRBV7-6 and TRBJ1-3; 7 bases map to TRBD1. This TCR came from a male donor in good health and CMV-seropositive. Source material: PBMCs. CDR3 nucleotide sequence: TGTGCCAGCAGCCCCACAACAGGGGCCGGAAACACCATATATTTT. Translation gives CASSPTTGAGNTIYF.